The rows below give T cell receptor beta chains drawn from one sample of a study of blood T cell repertoires in COVID-19. Sequenced by immunoSEQ multiplex PCR; TCRdb stores in-frame clones only, minus some. The data contain about 100,000 clones, roughly 87% of them singletons. Sequencing input: peripheral blood. The receptors originated from a woman aged 50 to 65 with COVID-19, enrolled during active disease. CDR3s include the opening cysteine and the closing phenylalanine or tryptophan. D genes are given only for firm matches. Expanded clones are given a class, and other clones once, few, many or no size at all.

size	D	J	V	CDR3	DNA
.	.	TRBJ1-4	TRBV7-2	CASSLSSSATNEKLFF	TGTGCCAGCAGCTTAAGCAGCAGCGCAACTAATGAAAAACTGTTTTTT
.	.	TRBJ1-6	TRBV18	CASSPVQGSDSPLHF	TGTGCCAGCTCACCCGTACAGGGTAGCGATTCACCCCTCCACTTT
.	TRBD2	TRBJ2-7	TRBV3-1/TRBV3-2	CASSQTSGGSYEQYF	TGTGCCAGCAGCCAGACTAGCGGGGGGAGCTACGAGCAGTACTTC
.	TRBD1	TRBJ1-2	TRBV19	CASSMEGQTNYGYTF	TGTGCCAGTAGTATGGAGGGACAGACAAACTATGGCTACACCTTC
.	.	TRBJ2-3	TRBV4-2	CASSQVASSIDTQYF	TGTGCCAGCAGCCAAGTAGCGTCAAGTATAGATACGCAGTATTTT
.	TRBD1	TRBJ1-6	TRBV19	CASTLTGEASYNSPLHF	TGTGCCAGTACATTGACAGGGGAGGCCTCCTATAATTCACCCCTCCACTTT
.	TRBD2	TRBJ2-7	TRBV2	CASSFRLAGLYEQYF	TGTGCCAGCAGCTTTCGACTAGCGGGGCTCTACGAGCAGTACTTC
few	.	TRBJ2-7	TRBV7-2	CASSTDRVYYEQYF	TGTGCCAGCAGCACCGACCGGGTCTACTACGAGCAGTACTTC
.	.	TRBJ2-2	TRBV30	CAHAKTGELFF	TGTGCCCATGCGAAGACCGGGGAGCTGTTTTTT
.	.	TRBJ2-1	TRBV3-1/TRBV3-2	CASSRGGNEQFF	TGTGCCAGCAGTAGAGGGGGCAATGAGCAGTTCTTC
once	TRBD2	TRBJ2-1	TRBV2	CASSERASGANNEQFF	TGTGCCAGCAGTGAACGTGCTAGCGGGGCCAACAATGAGCAGTTCTTC
.	.	TRBJ2-7	TRBV19	CAAGGQGSYEQYF	TGTGCTGCTGGAGGGCAGGGTTCCTACGAGCAGTACTTC
few	.	TRBJ2-1	TRBV4-1	CASSLTESSYNEQFF	TGCGCCAGCAGCCTGACTGAGAGCTCCTACAATGAGCAGTTCTTC
once	TRBD1	TRBJ1-2	TRBV30	CAWSGQGFGYGYTF	TGTGCCTGGAGCGGACAGGGATTCGGCTATGGCTACACCTTC
once	.	TRBJ1-5	TRBV6-2/TRBV6-3	CASSYGHNQPQHF	TGTGCCAGCAGTTACGGGCACAATCAGCCCCAGCATTTT
.	TRBD1	TRBJ1-4	TRBV28	CASIRTGGLQTNEKLFF	TGTGCCAGCATTAGGACAGGGGGCTTGCAAACTAATGAAAAACTGTTTTTT
.	.	TRBJ2-1	TRBV9	CASSPPGLPGYNEQFF	TGTGCCAGCAGCCCTCCGGGACTCCCTGGCTACAATGAGCAGTTCTTC
.	.	TRBJ1-4	TRBV28	CASSLLAGNEKLFF	TGTGCCAGCAGTTTATTGGCAGGCAATGAAAAACTGTTTTTT
once	TRBD1	TRBJ2-5	TRBV19	CASSMGTGRETQYF	TGTGCCAGTAGTATGGGGACAGGGAGGGAGACCCAGTACTTC
.	TRBD2	TRBJ2-1	TRBV3-1/TRBV3-2	CASSQGTSGGYEQFF	TGTGCCAGCAGCCAAGGGACTAGCGGGGGGTATGAGCAGTTCTTC